This TCR beta chain was identified during a study of CD8 T cells in Susac syndrome. Sequencing of TCR beta was carried out in blood CD8+ and CD4+ T cells. The CDR3 covers 15 residues. The germline gives CDR1 SNHLY, CDR2 FYNNEI. Trimming left V 9 bases short and J 3 bases short, with 21 bases between. The authors reverse transcribed 0.5 to 1 ug RNA with random hexamers. In TCRdb, the immunoSEQ multiplex PCR reads were re-called with MiXCR into one record per CDR3 protein. The table lists roughly 140,000 distinct CDR3 sequences, around 95% of them singletons. The sample comprised CD8+ T cells from PBMCs. This TCR was sampled from a human donor with multiple sclerosis. This sequence joins TRBV2 and TRBJ2-7, with D possibly matching TRBD2 (5 bases). The CDR3: CARLLRTEEGYEQYF. Here the CDR3 DNA reads TGTGCCAGACTCCTTAGGACGGAGGAAGGCTACGAGCAGTACTTC. The whole variable domain, remainder taken from reference TRBV2 and TRBJ2-7, is EPEVTQTPSHQVTQMGQEVILRCVPISNHLYFYWYRQILGQKVEFLVSFYNNEISEKSEIFDDQFSVERPDGSNFTLKIRSTKLEDSAMYFCARLLRTEEGYEQYFGPGTRLTVT.